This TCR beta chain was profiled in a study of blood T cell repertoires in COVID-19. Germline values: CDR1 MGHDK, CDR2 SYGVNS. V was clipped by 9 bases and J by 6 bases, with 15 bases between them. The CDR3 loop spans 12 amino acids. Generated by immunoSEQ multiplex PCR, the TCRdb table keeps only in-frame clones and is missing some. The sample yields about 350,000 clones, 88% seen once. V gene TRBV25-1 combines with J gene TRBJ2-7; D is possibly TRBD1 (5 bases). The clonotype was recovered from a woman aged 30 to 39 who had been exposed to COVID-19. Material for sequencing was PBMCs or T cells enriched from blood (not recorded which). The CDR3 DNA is TGTGCCAGTATGGGTGGAACAGGCGAGCAGTACTTC. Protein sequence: CASMGGTGEQYF.